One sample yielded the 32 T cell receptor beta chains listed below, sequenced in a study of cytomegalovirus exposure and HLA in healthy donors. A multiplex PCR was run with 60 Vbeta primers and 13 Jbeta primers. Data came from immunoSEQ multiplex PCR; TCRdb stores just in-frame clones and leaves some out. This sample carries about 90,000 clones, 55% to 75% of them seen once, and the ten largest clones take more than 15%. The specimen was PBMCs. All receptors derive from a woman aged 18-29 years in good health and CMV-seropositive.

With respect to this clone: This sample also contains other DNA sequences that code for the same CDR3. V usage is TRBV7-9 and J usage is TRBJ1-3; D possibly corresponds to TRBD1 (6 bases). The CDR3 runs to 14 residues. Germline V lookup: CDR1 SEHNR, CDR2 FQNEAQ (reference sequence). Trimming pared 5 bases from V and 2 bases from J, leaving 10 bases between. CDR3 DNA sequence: TGTGCCAGCAGCCCGGCAGGGGCTGGAAACACCATATATTTT. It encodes CASSPAGAGNTIYF.

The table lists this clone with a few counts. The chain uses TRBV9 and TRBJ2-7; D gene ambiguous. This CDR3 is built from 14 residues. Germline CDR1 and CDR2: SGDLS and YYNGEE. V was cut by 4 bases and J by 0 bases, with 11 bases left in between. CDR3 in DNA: TGTGCCAGCAGCCCTCTGACATTCTCCTACGAGCAGTACTTC. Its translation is CASSPLTFSYEQYF.

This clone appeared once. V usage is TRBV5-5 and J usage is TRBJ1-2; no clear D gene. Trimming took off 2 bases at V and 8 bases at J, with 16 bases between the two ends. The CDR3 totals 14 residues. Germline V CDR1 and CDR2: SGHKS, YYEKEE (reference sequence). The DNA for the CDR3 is TGTGCCAGCAGCTTAGCCGCGGCCTTGCAAGGCTACACCTTC. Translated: CASSLAAALQGYTF.

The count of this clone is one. The DNA for the CDR3 is TGTGCCAGCAGCAAAGGGGGTAACAGGGGCTACGAGCAGTACTTC. It is translated as CASSKGGNRGYEQYF. The chain is built from TRBV21-1 and TRBJ2-7; the table's D call, TRBD1, has no DNA check behind it. TRBV21-1 is termed a pseudogene. This CDR3 has 15 amino acids.

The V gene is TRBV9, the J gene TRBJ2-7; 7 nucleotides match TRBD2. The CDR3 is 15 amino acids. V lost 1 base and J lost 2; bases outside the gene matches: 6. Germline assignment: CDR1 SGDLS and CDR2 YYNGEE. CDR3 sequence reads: CASSVRAGETYEQYF. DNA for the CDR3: TGTGCCAGCAGCGTAAGGGCGGGGGAGACCTACGAGCAGTACTTC.

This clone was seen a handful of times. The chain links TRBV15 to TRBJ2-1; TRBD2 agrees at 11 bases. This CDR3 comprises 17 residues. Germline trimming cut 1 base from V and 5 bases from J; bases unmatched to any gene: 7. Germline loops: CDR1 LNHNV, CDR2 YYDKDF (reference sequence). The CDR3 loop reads CATSRGRLLAGDNEQFF. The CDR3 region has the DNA TGTGCCACCAGCAGAGGCCGGTTACTAGCGGGAGACAATGAGCAGTTCTTC.

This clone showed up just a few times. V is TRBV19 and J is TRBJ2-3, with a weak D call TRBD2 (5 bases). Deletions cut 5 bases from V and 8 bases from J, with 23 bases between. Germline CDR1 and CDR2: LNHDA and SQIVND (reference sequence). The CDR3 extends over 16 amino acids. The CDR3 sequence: CASSAPDWNWAGTQYF. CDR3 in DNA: TGTGCCAGTAGTGCTCCGGACTGGAATTGGGCCGGTACGCAGTATTTT.

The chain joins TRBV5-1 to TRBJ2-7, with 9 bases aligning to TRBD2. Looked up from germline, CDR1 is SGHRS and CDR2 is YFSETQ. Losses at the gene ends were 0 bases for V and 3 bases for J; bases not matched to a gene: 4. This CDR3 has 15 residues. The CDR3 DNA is TGCGCCAGCAGCTTGGGTAGCGGGAGTTTCTACGAGCAGTACTTC. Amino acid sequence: CASSLGSGSFYEQYF. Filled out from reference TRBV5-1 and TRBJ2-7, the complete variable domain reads KAGVTQTPRYLIKTRGQQVTLSCSPISGHRSVSWYQQTPGQGLQFLFEYFSETQRNKGNFPGRFSGRQFSNSRSEMNVSTLELGDSALYLCASSLGSGSFYEQYFGPGTRLTVT.

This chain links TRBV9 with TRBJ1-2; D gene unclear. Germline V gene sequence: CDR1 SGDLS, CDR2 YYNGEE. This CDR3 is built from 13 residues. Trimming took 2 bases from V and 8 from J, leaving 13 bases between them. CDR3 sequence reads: CASSVEGWGGYTF. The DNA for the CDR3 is TGTGCCAGCAGCGTGGAGGGTTGGGGAGGCTACACCTTC.

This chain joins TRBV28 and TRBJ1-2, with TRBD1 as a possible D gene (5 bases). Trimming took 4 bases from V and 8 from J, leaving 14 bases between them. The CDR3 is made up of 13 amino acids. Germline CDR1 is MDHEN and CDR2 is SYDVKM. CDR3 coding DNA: TGTGCCAGCAGTTCAAGGACGGGGGGAGGCTACACCTTC. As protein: CASSSRTGGGYTF.

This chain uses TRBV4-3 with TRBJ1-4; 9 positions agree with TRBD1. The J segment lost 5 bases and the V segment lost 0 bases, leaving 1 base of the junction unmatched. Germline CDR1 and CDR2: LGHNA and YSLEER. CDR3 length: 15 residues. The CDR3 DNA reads TGCGCCAGCAGCCAAGAAGGGACAGGGAATGAAAAACTGTTTTTT. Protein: CASSQEGTGNEKLFF.

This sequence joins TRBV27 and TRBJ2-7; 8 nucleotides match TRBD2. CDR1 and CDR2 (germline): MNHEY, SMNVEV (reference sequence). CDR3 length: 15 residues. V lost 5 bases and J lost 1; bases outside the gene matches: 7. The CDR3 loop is CASSPSGRGSYEQYF. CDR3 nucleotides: TGTGCCAGCAGTCCAAGCGGGAGAGGGTCCTACGAGCAGTACTTC.

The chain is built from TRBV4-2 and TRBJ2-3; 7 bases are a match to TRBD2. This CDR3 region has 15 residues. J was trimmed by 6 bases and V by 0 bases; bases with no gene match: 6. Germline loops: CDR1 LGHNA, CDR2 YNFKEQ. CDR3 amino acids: CASSQDVAGEDTQYF. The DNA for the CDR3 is TGTGCCAGCAGCCAAGATGTGGCGGGGGAGGATACGCAGTATTTT.

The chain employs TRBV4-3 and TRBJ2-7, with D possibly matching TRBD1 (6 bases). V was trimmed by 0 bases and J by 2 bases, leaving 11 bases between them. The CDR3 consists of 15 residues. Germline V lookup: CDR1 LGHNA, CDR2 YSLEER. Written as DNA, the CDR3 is TGCGCCAGCAGCCAAGAGGGCAGGGGCCCCTACGAGCAGTACTTC. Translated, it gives CASSQEGRGPYEQYF.

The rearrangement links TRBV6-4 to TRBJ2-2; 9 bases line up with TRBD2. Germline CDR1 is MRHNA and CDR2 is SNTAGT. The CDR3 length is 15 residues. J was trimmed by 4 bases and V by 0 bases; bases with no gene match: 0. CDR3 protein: CASSDSSGGTGELFF. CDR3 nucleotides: TGTGCCAGCAGTGACTCTAGCGGGGGCACCGGGGAGCTGTTTTTT.

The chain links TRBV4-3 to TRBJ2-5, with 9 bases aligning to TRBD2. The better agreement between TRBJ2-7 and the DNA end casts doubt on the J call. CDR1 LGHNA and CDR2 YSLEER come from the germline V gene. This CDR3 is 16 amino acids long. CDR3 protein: CASSQDLAGRSYEQYF. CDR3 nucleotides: TGCGCCAGCAGCCAAGATCTAGCGGGACGCTCCTACGAGCAGTACTTC.

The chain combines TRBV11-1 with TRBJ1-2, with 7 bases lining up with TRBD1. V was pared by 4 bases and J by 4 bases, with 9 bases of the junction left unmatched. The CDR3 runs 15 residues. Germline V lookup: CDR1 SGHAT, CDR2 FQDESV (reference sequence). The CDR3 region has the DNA TGTGCCAGCAGCTACCGGGCCCAGGGGGGCTATGGCTACACCTTC. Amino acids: CASSYRAQGGYGYTF. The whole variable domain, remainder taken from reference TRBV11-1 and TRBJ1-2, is EAEVAQSPRYKITEKSQAVAFWCDPISGHATLYWYRQILGQGPELLVQFQDESVVDDSQLPKDRFSAERLKGVDSTLKIQPAELGDSAMYLCASSYRAQGGYGYTFGSGTRLTVV.

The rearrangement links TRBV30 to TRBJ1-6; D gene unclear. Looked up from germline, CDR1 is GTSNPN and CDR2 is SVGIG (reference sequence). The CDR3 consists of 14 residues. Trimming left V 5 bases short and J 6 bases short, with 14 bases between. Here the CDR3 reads CAWVNGQFNSPLHF. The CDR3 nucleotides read TGTGCCTGGGTTAATGGCCAATTTAATTCACCCCTCCACTTT.

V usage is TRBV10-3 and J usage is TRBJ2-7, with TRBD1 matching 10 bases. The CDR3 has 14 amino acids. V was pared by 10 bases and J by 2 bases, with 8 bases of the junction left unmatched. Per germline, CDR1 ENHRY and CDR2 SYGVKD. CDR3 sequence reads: CATRAGTGAYEQYF. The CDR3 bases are TGTGCCACACGGGCTGGGACAGGGGCCTACGAGCAGTACTTC.

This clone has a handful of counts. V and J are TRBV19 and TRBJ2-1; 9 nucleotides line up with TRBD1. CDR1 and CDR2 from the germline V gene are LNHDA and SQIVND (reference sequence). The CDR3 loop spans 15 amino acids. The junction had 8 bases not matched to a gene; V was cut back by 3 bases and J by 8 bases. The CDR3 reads CASSILDRGGDEQFF. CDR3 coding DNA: TGTGCCAGTAGTATTTTAGACAGGGGGGGGGATGAGCAGTTCTTC.

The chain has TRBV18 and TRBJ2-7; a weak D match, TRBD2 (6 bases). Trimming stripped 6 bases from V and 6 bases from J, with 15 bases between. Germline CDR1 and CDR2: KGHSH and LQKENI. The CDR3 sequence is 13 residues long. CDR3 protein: CASSVIDGGEQYF. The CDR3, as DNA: TGTGCCAGCTCGGTGATCGACGGGGGCGAGCAGTACTTC.

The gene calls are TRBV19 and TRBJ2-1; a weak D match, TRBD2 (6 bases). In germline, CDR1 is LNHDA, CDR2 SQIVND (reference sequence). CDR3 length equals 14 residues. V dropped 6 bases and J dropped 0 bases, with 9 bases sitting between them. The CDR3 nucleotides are TGTGCCAGTAGGGTCGGGAGCTCCTACAATGAGCAGTTCTTC. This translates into CASRVGSSYNEQFF.

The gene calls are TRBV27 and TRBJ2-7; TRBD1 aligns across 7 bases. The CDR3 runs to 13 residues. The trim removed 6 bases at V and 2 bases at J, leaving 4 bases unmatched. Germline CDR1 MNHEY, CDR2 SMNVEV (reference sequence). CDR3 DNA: TGTGCCAGCAGGAAGACAGGGACCTACGAGCAGTACTTC. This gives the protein CASRKTGTYEQYF.

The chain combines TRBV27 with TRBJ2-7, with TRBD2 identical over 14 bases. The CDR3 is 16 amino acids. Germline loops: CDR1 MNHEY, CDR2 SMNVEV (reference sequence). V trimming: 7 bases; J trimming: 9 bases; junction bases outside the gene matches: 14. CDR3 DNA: TGTGCCAGCACCCCGGAGCCGGGGACTAGCGGGAGATGGCAGTACTTC. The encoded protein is CASTPEPGTSGRWQYF.

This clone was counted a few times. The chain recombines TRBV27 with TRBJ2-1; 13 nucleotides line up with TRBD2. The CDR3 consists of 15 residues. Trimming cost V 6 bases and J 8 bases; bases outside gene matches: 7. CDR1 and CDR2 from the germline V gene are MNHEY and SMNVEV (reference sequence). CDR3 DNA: TGTGCCAGCAGACTAGCGGGGGGGCCTAGCGATGAGCAGTTCTTC. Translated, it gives CASRLAGGPSDEQFF.

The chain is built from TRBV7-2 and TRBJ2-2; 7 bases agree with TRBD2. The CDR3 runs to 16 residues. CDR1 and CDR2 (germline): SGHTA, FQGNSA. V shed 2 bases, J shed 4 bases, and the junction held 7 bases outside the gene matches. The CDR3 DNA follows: TGTGCCAGCAGCTTATTTATCCGCGGGGGCACCGGGGAGCTGTTTTTT. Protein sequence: CASSLFIRGGTGELFF.

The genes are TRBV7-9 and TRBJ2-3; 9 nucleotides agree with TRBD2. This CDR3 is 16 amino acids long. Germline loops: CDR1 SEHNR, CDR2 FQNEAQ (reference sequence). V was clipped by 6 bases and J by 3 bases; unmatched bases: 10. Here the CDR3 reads CASSRSGGQGTDTQYF. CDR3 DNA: TGTGCCAGCAGTCGAAGCGGGGGGCAGGGTACAGATACGCAGTATTTT. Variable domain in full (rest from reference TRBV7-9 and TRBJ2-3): DTGVSQNPRHKITKRGQNVTFRCDPISEHNRLYWYRQTLGQGPEFLTYFQNEAQLEKSRLLSDRFSAERPKGSFSTLEIQRTEQGDSAMYLCASSRSGGQGTDTQYFGPGTRLTVL.

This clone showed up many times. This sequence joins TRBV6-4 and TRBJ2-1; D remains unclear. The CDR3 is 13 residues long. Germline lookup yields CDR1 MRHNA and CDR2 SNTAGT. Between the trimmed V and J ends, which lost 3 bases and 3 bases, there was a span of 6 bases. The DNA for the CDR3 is TGTGCCAGCAGTGAAGAACTCTACAATGAGCAGTTCTTC. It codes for CASSEELYNEQFF.

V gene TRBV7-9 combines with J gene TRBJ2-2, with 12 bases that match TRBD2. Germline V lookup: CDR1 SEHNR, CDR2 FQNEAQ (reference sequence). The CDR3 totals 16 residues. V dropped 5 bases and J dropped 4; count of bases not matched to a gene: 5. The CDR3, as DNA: TGTGCCAGCAGCGATCTAGCGGGAGGGGCCACCGGGGAGCTGTTTTTT. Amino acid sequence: CASSDLAGGATGELFF.

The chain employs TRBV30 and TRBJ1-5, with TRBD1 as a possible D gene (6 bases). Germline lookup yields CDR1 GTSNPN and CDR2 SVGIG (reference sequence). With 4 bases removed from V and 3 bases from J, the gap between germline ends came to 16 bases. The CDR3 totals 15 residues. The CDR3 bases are TGTGCCTGGATGGACCGTGGGGGCCCCAATCAGCCCCAGCATTTT. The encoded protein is CAWMDRGGPNQPQHF.

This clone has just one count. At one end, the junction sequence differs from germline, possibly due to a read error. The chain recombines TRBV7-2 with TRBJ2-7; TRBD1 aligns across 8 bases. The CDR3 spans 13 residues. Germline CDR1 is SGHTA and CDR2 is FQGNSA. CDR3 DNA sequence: TGTGCCAGCAGCTTAGGAGGGGGACAGGCCGCCTCCTTC. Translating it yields CASSLGGGQAASF.

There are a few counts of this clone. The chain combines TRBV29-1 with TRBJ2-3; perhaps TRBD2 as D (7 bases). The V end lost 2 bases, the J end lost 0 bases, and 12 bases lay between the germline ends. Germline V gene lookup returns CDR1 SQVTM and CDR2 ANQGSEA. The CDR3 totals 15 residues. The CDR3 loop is CSVEKGGKSTDTQYF. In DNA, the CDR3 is TGCAGCGTTGAAAAGGGGGGGAAGAGCACAGATACGCAGTATTTT.